This T cell receptor beta chain was sequenced in a study of blood T cells in healthy people across ages. The authors ran a second PCR of about 6 to 11 cycles using a sample-barcoded 5' primer and a J-beta primer mix. TCRdb re-called the 5' RACE reads with MiXCR, one entry per CDR3 protein. This table has some 900,000 distinct CDR3 sequences, about 44% appearing once. Source material: blood. The receptor was derived from a man aged 25-45 years in good health.

CDR3 in amino acids: CASTNLGGSGNEQFF. CDR3 in DNA: TGTGCCAGCACCAATCTAGGGGGATCGGGCAATGAGCAGTTCTTC. This chain connects TRBV12-3 or TRBV12-4 to TRBJ2-1; perhaps TRBD1 as D (6 bases). This CDR3 contains 15 residues. The V end lost 7 bases, the J end lost 6 bases, and 19 bases lay between the germline ends.